This T cell receptor (beta chain) was sequenced during a study of Ad26.COV2.S vaccination and SARS-CoV-2 variants. Study-wide background: The COV1001 Ad26.COV2.S trial arm included the donor.

As for treatment: some 19 received Ad26.COV2.S at low or high dose, single or two shots; about 5 received placebo; per-sample allocation not given. Samples analyzed were those drawn on day 63 after the first vaccine or placebo injection. An adult aged 18-55 years in Boston served as the donor. This clone was seen only a few times. Clones were read by immunoSEQ multiplex PCR, and TCRdb kept only the in-frame ones, dropping some. The data contain 350,000 to 400,000 clones, less than 90% of them singletons. Deletions cut 0 bases from V and 6 bases from J, with 12 bases between. CDR1 is MNHEY, CDR2 SVGAGI, per germline. This CDR3 is 16 amino acids long.

The TCR was taken from a person aged 18 to 65 who received the Ad26.COV2.S COVID-19 vaccine or a placebo. Specimen: peripheral blood, collected in a trial of Ad26.COV2.S vaccine versus placebo. The gene calls are TRBV6-5 and TRBJ1-6, with D uncertain. CDR3 sequence (DNA): TGTGCCAGCAGTTACTCGAGAGGCAGAAGTAATTCACCCCTCCACTTT. Amino acid sequence: CASSYSRGRSNSPLHF.